The clone carrying this TCR beta chain appeared once. Germline CDR1 and CDR2: MNHNS and SASEGT. CDR3 size: 16 residues. Trimming removed 3 bases from V and 8 bases from J; junction bases left unmatched: 12. The sample is drawn from a study of blood T cell repertoires in COVID-19. Across the whole study: The study drew acute and convalescent COVID-19 samples from the United States, Italy and Spain.

The participants were between roughly 18 and 90 years old and came from roughly 25 US areas. Cohort 3 donors were reported recovered after two negative PCRs, clearance, or symptom resolution. Generated by immunoSEQ multiplex PCR, the TCRdb table keeps only in-frame clones and is missing some. The repertoire holds hundreds of thousands of clones, with roughly 89% as singletons. Sequencing used PBMCs or T cells enriched from blood (not recorded which). The sequence was obtained from a woman in her forties who had recovered from COVID-19. This chain uses TRBV6-1 with TRBJ1-2; 10 bases map to TRBD1. This chain's CDR3 is CASSEVLWGQGKGYTF. In nucleotides, the CDR3 is TGTGCCAGCAGTGAGGTGTTATGGGGACAGGGGAAAGGCTACACCTTC.